A single T cell receptor beta chain is shown here with its context. Which antigen it targets is not known. The sample holds no much larger clone one base away, and base qualities are not on file. CDR3 length: 12 amino acids, cysteine to phenylalanine. The read is trimmed to its CDR3 DNA, 36 bases read in frame from base 1. Trimming at the junction amounts to 4 bases on V and 6 bases on J, and the germline ends lie 9 bases apart. Reading the germline V gene gives CDR1 SGHTA and CDR2 FQGNSA. This specimen belongs to a study of blood T cell repertoires in COVID-19 (dated by TCRdb to 2019 to 2021). General notes on the study: Samples from collaborators originated in the United States, Italy and Spain and spanned both the acute and convalescent phases of COVID-19. The repertoires were made available in a free public database intended to serve as a resource for research on the immune response to SARS-CoV-2. Deeply sampled blood TCRbeta repertoires from subjects exposed to, actively infected with, or recovered from COVID-19 were included in the dataset. Sample metadata almost always included a de-identified subject ID, COVID-19 status, age in years and sex. Where available, HLA class I and class II types were obtained from metadata supplied by the sample provider rather than from assay-based typing. The material from the prospective study consisted of cDNA or gDNA derived from T cells, B-cell-depleted T cells, or PBMCs. The samples were drawn from the first 160 participants of the ongoing ImmuneRACE study and from 1,254 subjects provided by 6 global collaborators. Points the paper makes about the study in general: The quantity of clinical and demographic metadata differed by source and by participant and was supplied without curation.

The collaborating institutions used their own protocols to collect whole blood in K2EDTA tubes. For TCRbeta analysis, collaborators shipped samples as frozen whole blood, isolated PBMCs, or DNA extracted from either of those sample types. TCRbeta CDR3 regions were amplified from genomic DNA by means of the immunoSEQ Assay, a bias-controlled multiplex PCR. In the original analysis: The number of nucleated cells in each sample was estimated by amplification of reference gene primers within the assay. To quantify the absolute abundance of each unique TCRbeta CDR3 rearrangement, sequence reads were collapsed and filtered. For each sample, productive Simpson clonality was calculated by taking the square root of Simpson's diversity index across productive rearrangements. The immuneACCESS repertoire file appears here via TCRdb, limited to in-frame rearrangements. These files lack a portion of the clones; in checked studies, under half of the deficit traces to unresolved V genes, and the cause of the others is not known. V and J calls and clone size are as listed in that table; D and trimming were resolved from the DNA. The sample has about 230,000 clones on record, roughly 80% of them singletons. The ten largest account for 6% to 9.5% of the sample.

The TCR sequence derives from an elderly woman with acute or convalescent COVID-19. The chain links TRBV7-2 with TRBJ1-1; no confident D gene assignment can be made. The sequenced sample consisted of peripheral blood. The nucleotide sequence reads TGTGCCAGCAGCTCTCAGAGGGCTGAAGCTTTCTTT. This sequence encodes CASSSQRAEAFF.